This is a list of T cell receptor beta chains from one sample in a study of control samples from healthy donors and cancer patients. Repertoires were generated with immunoSEQ multiplex PCR, while TCRdb's copy carries only in-frame clones and drops some. The data contain some 110,000 clones, roughly 85% of them singletons. The sample consisted of blood. These TCRs come from a woman aged 45-65 years in good health. The CDR3 runs from the conserved cysteine through the conserved F or W. Each record gives: V gene, D gene, J gene, clone size, CDR3 protein, CDR3 DNA. D genes are given only for firm matches. Clone size is given for some rows only: seen once, a few or many times, or a class if the clone is expanded.

>TRBV7-3|NA|TRBJ2-7|NA
CASSPDRFSYEQYF
TGTGCCAGCAGCCCGGACAGATTCTCCTACGAGCAGTACTTC
>TRBV19|NA|TRBJ1-3|NA
CASSLQGRPGNTIYF
TGTGCCAGCTCTTTACAGGGCCGTCCTGGAAACACCATATATTTT
>TRBV7-8|NA|TRBJ1-1|NA
CASSLNRDPAFF
TGTGCCAGCAGCTTGAACAGGGATCCTGCTTTCTTT
>TRBV4-2|TRBD2|TRBJ2-1|NA
CASSQEAPASGGDNEQFF
TGTGCCAGCAGCCAAGAGGCCCCGGCTAGCGGGGGCGACAATGAGCAGTTCTTC
>TRBV27|NA|TRBJ1-1|NA
CASGQYGGRAFF
TGTGCCAGCGGACAGTACGGGGGGCGAGCTTTCTTT
>TRBV19|NA|TRBJ1-1|NA
CASSIPGVGNTEAFF
TGTGCCAGTAGTATTCCAGGGGTGGGGAACACTGAAGCTTTCTTT
>TRBV11-2|TRBD1|TRBJ1-4|NA
CASSLRGQTNEKLFF
TGTGCCAGCAGCTTAAGGGGGCAGACTAATGAAAAACTGTTTTTT
>TRBV4-1|TRBD1|TRBJ1-3|NA
CASSQGPTGGSGNTIYF
TGCGCCAGCAGCCAAGGACCGACAGGGGGTTCTGGAAACACCATATATTTT
>TRBV3-1/TRBV3-2|NA|TRBJ1-1|NA
CASSQRGDTEAFF
TGTGCCAGCAGCCAACGAGGGGACACTGAAGCTTTCTTT
>TRBV5-1|NA|TRBJ2-3|NA
CASSLALGTDTQYF
TGCGCCAGCAGCTTGGCCCTGGGCACAGATACGCAGTATTTT
>TRBV10-1|TRBD1|TRBJ1-1|NA
CASSRTGTGTVTEAFF
TGCGCCAGCAGCCGCACCGGGACAGGGACGGTCACTGAAGCTTTCTTT
>TRBV10-3|NA|TRBJ2-1|once
CAISAGGARNEQFF
TGTGCCATCAGTGCGGGGGGCGCCAGGAATGAGCAGTTCTTC
>TRBV28|NA|TRBJ2-7|NA
CASNSAGTSSSYEQYF
TGTGCCAGCAATTCTGCCGGGACTTCAAGCTCCTACGAGCAGTACTTC
>TRBV7-7|NA|TRBJ2-7|NA
CASSQGQLYEQYF
TGTGCTAGCAGCCAGGGACAACTTTACGAGCAGTACTTC
>TRBV15|NA|TRBJ2-4|NA
CATSEANVGAKNIQYF
TGTGCCACCAGCGAGGCTAATGTTGGAGCCAAAAACATTCAGTACTTC
>TRBV21-1|NA|TRBJ2-7|NA
CASSPRLAGGPLHECPSEQYF
TGTGCCAGCAGCCCGAGACTAGCGGGAGGGCCTCTCCACGAATGTCCCTCCGAGCAGTACTTC
>TRBV7-2|NA|TRBJ1-1|NA
CASSSDPGGSEAFF
TGTGCCAGCAGCTCCGACCCCGGGGGTAGTGAAGCTTTCTTT
>TRBV5-1|NA|TRBJ2-3|NA
CASSPEASGTDTQYF
TGCGCCAGCAGCCCGGAGGCTAGCGGCACAGATACGCAGTATTTT
>TRBV19|TRBD1|TRBJ2-2|NA
CASSPTGGNTGELFF
TGTGCCAGTAGCCCGACAGGGGGCAACACCGGGGAGCTGTTTTTT
>TRBV29-1|TRBD2|TRBJ2-2|NA
CSVRGTSGRPNTGELFF
TGCAGCGTCAGAGGGACTAGCGGGAGGCCGAACACCGGGGAGCTGTTTTTT
>TRBV4-2|TRBD2|TRBJ2-3|NA
CASSHLPGGGTDTQYF
TGTGCCAGCAGCCATCTCCCGGGAGGAGGCACAGATACGCAGTATTTT
>TRBV6-5|NA|TRBJ1-6|NA
CASSYQDPFEPLHF
TGTGCCAGCAGTTACCAGGATCCTTTTGAGCCCCTCCACTTT
>TRBV9|TRBD2|TRBJ2-3|NA
CASSSASGLSTDTQYF
TGTGCCAGCAGCTCGGCTAGCGGATTAAGCACAGATACGCAGTATTTT
>TRBV6-6|TRBD2|TRBJ2-5|NA
CASSSLGGSLETQYF
TGTGCCAGCAGTTCCCTGGGAGGGTCGCTTGAGACCCAGTACTTC
>TRBV4-1|NA|TRBJ1-1|NA
CASSRNPGQRVTEAFF
TGCGCCAGCAGCCGAAATCCAGGGCAGAGGGTTACTGAAGCTTTCTTT
>TRBV28|NA|TRBJ1-5|NA
CASSLGLQGNQPQHF
TGTGCCAGCAGTTTGGGTCTCCAGGGCAATCAGCCCCAGCATTTT
>TRBV14|NA|TRBJ1-2|NA
CASRQGGYGYTF
TGTGCCAGCAGACAGGGAGGTTATGGCTACACCTTC
>TRBV11-2|NA|TRBJ1-1|NA
CASSLISLAVKNEAFF
TGTGCCAGCAGCTTAATTTCCCTGGCCGTAAAAAATGAAGCTTTCTTT
>TRBV12-3/TRBV12-4|NA|TRBJ1-5|NA
CASSLKRDTGQHF
TGTGCCAGCAGTTTGAAAAGGGACACGGGGCAGCATTTT